This T cell receptor (beta chain) was retrieved from a study of cytomegalovirus exposure and HLA in healthy donors. General study points: An apparent linkage of common viral pathogens to several of the most significant clusters emerged in a later analysis. The authors enumerated roughly 180 TCR beta chains as linked to cytomegalovirus. There were some V segments, including TRBV6-2 and TRBV6-3, excluded as indistinguishable.

When sampled, the donors appeared nominally healthy, though they likely had unrecorded immune exposures. Primers for the PCR totalled 60 Vbeta and 13 Jbeta. TCRdb's copy holds only in-frame clones and misses some; the assay was immunoSEQ multiplex PCR. The repertoire holds 99,000 or so clones, with roughly three quarters as singletons. With 6 bases removed from V and 0 bases from J, the gap between germline ends came to 18 bases. There are 17 residues in the CDR3. Germline V gene lookup returns CDR1 MRHNA and CDR2 SNTAGT. Turning to this clone: What it recognizes is unknown.

The TCR comes from a male donor in good health and CMV-seropositive. Sequencing was carried out using PBMCs. This sequence joins TRBV6-4 and TRBJ2-4; D might be TRBD1 (5 bases). The DNA for the CDR3 is TGTGCCAGCAGGATCAATCAGGGTCCCATAGCCAAAAACATTCAGTACTTC. This gives the protein CASRINQGPIAKNIQYF.